These T cell receptor beta chains were read from a single sample in a study of blood T cell repertoires in COVID-19. This table comes from immunoSEQ multiplex PCR, and its TCRdb copy is limited to in-frame clones, with some not included. The data hold around 97,000 clones, with roughly 79% observed a single time. Source material: peripheral blood. Source of these receptors: a man between 65 and 80 years old with acute or convalescent COVID-19. The CDR3 runs from the conserved cysteine through the conserved F or W. A D gene is named only where the DNA matches it firmly. Size is stated for part of the rows, as once, few or many counts, or as a class when the clone is expanded.

.	TRBV7-3	TRBJ2-1	.	CASSPGHSSYNEQFF	TGTGCCAGCAGCCCCGGACACAGCTCCTACAATGAGCAGTTCTTC
few	TRBV6-5	TRBJ1-2	.	CASNSGSAGYGYTF	TGTGCCAGCAATTCAGGCTCGGCGGGATATGGCTACACCTTC
few	TRBV19	TRBJ1-1	.	CASSIGRGSGTEAFF	TGTGCCAGTAGTATAGGTCGGGGGAGCGGGACTGAAGCTTTCTTT
.	TRBV12-3/TRBV12-4	TRBJ2-4	.	CASSFSNIQYF	TGTGCCAGCAGTTTCTCCAACATTCAGTACTTC
once	TRBV7-9	TRBJ1-2	TRBD1	CASSRLDRGPGINYGYTF	TGTGCCAGCAGCCGACTTGACAGGGGGCCGGGAATCAACTATGGCTACACCTTC
once	TRBV15	TRBJ2-1	.	CATGQTQPGMDEQFF	TGTGCCACTGGCCAGACCCAACCGGGGATGGATGAGCAGTTCTTC
once	TRBV7-9	TRBJ1-2	.	CASSLDRVYYTF	TGTGCCAGCAGCTTAGATCGGGTATACTACACCTTC
.	TRBV6-4	TRBJ1-3	.	CAIPTGTHLELDPGNTIYF	TGTGCCATCCCAACCGGGACACATTTAGAACTTGACCCTGGAAACACCATATATTTT
.	TRBV9	TRBJ1-6	.	CASSPSEGSYNSPLHF	TGTGCCAGCAGCCCCTCCGAGGGCAGTTATAATTCACCCCTCCACTTT
.	TRBV6-1	TRBJ2-3	.	CASSEATGDTQYF	TGTGCCAGCAGTGAAGCTACGGGGGATACGCAGTATTTT
.	TRBV27	TRBJ1-5	.	CASSLLADSNQPQHF	TGTGCCAGCAGTTTATTGGCAGATAGCAATCAGCCCCAGCATTTT